Below, 3 T cell receptor beta chains from the same sample are listed, as sequenced in a study of cytomegalovirus exposure and HLA in healthy donors. 13 Jbeta primers and 60 Vbeta primers were used for the PCR. Clones were read by immunoSEQ multiplex PCR, and TCRdb kept only the in-frame ones, dropping some. The sample consists of about 59,000 clones, about 80% of them appearing once. Sequenced: PBMCs. These TCRs come from a human donor in good health.

The rearrangement uses TRBV7-2 and TRBJ1-5, with 7 bases lining up with TRBD1. Losses at the gene ends were 4 bases for V and 0 bases for J; bases not matched to a gene: 9. The length of the CDR3 is 17 residues. Germline-derived CDR1 and CDR2 are SGHTA and FQGNSA. In DNA form, the CDR3 reads TGTGCCAGCAGCTCTCAGCCCAGGGGGGCTAGCAATCAGCCCCAGCATTTT. It encodes CASSSQPRGASNQPQHF.

Only one count was recorded for this clone. The chain uses TRBV4-1 and TRBJ2-2; 13 bases map to TRBD2. The CDR3 length is 18 residues. CDR1 and CDR2 from the germline V gene are MGHRA and YSYEKL. V was pared by 1 base and J by 3 bases, with 5 bases of the junction left unmatched. In DNA form, the CDR3 reads TGCGCCAGCAGCCAAGGGACTAGCGGGAGTTGGGACACCGGGGAGCTGTTTTTT. This sequence encodes CASSQGTSGSWDTGELFF.

This rearrangement joins TRBV4-2 to TRBJ2-7; no definite D call. This CDR3 region has 17 residues. V was clipped by 0 bases and J by 3 bases, with 18 bases between them. Germline V gives CDR1 LGHNA, CDR2 YNFKEQ. CDR3 in DNA: TGTGCCAGCAGCCAAGATCCCGACTTCTATTCGGGCTACGAGCAGTACTTC. It codes for CASSQDPDFYSGYEQYF.